These 9 T cell receptor beta chains originate from one sample sequenced in a study of T cells in Graves' hyperthyroidism and ophthalmopathy. The CDR3 regions of TCR beta were amplified from RNA transcripts. With the HTBI primer set, the TCR CDR3 went through a first round of RT-PCR. TCRdb fed the multiplex PCR reads into MiXCR, producing one record per CDR3 protein. The sample gives approximately 400,000 distinct CDR3 sequences, roughly 14% of which show up once; roughly 14% is in the top ten. Sequencing input: blood. All receptors come from a woman between 18 and 29 years old with Graves' hyperthyroidism.

The chain carries TRBV29-1 and TRBJ1-1; D remains unclear. In germline, CDR1 is SQVTM, CDR2 ANQGSEA. The CDR3 is 13 amino acids. The V gene lost 5 bases and the J gene lost 1 base, with 11 bases spanning the gap. This CDR3 reads CSVSNHGNTEAFF. The DNA of the CDR3 is TGCAGCGTTTCTAATCACGGGAACACTGAAGCTTTCTTT.

CDR3 loop: CATSDGGASLPQHF. CDR3 nucleotide sequence: TGTGCCACCAGTGACGGGGGGGCCTCCCTGCCCCAGCATTTT. The chain employs TRBV24-1 and TRBJ1-5; perhaps TRBD1 as D (6 bases). The CDR3 spans 14 residues. Looked up from germline, CDR1 is KGHDR and CDR2 is SFDVKD. The germline V and J ends were trimmed by 4 bases and 9 bases, with 15 bases remaining between them.

This clonotype showed up just a few times. V is TRBV6-5 and J is TRBJ2-2; 7 bases line up with TRBD1. The CDR3 is made up of 18 amino acids. V lost 2 bases, J lost 7 bases, and 16 bases stayed unmatched. The germline gives CDR1 MNHEY, CDR2 SVGAGI. The CDR3 region is CASSYPIPGTARGGELFF. CDR3 nucleotide sequence: TGTGCCAGCAGTTACCCTATACCCGGGACAGCCCGGGGCGGGGAGCTGTTTTTT.

The chain joins TRBV5-1 to TRBJ2-3; the D is unclear. Germline CDR1 reads SGHRS; CDR2 reads YFSETQ. This CDR3 region has 14 residues. The V end lost 4 bases, the J end lost 2 bases, and 11 bases lay between the germline ends. This chain's CDR3 is CASSKDGYTDTQYF. CDR3 nucleotide sequence: TGCGCCAGCAGCAAGGACGGCTACACAGATACGCAGTATTTT.

This clonotype was picked up many times. The chain carries TRBV7-8 and TRBJ2-1; D may correspond to TRBD1 or TRBD2 (5 bases each). From germline, CDR1 is SGHVS and CDR2 FQNEAQ. V lost 3 bases and J lost 6, with 12 bases in between. The CDR3 consists of 14 residues. CDR3 DNA: TGTGCCAGCAGCTTCACGGGGCCCCCCAATGAGCAGTTCTTC. Its translation: CASSFTGPPNEQFF.

Many counts were recorded for this clonotype. The V call is TRBV28, the J call TRBJ1-2; 7 nucleotides align to TRBD1. Germline lookup yields CDR1 MDHEN and CDR2 SYDVKM. The CDR3 has 14 amino acids. With V trimmed by 3 bases and J by 5 bases, 6 bases remained unmatched. The CDR3 protein is CASSLGQIRYGYTF. The CDR3 coding sequence is TGTGCCAGCAGTTTGGGACAGATCAGATATGGCTACACCTTC.

This chain joins TRBV6-1 and TRBJ1-2; a weak D match, TRBD1 (5 bases). The V gene lost 6 bases and the J gene lost 6 bases, with 11 bases spanning the gap. CDR3 length: 12 amino acids. The germline gives CDR1 MNHNS, CDR2 SASEGT. The DNA of the CDR3 is TGTGCCAGCAGAGGATCGACAGATGGCTACACCTTC. It encodes CASRGSTDGYTF.

This chain links TRBV14 with TRBJ2-1, with no clear D. Trimming pared 6 bases from V and 6 bases from J, leaving 9 bases between. Germline assignment: CDR1 SGHDN and CDR2 FVKESK. The CDR3 is made up of 12 amino acids. The CDR3 DNA sequence: TGTGCCAGCAGTAATCTTCCCAATGAGCAGTTCTTC. It translates to CASSNLPNEQFF.

V usage is TRBV4-3 and J usage is TRBJ2-3; the D call may be TRBD1 or TRBD2 (5 bases each). V lost 1 base and J lost 2, with 10 bases in between. There are 15 residues in the CDR3. From germline, CDR1 is LGHNA and CDR2 YSLEER. As DNA, the CDR3 is TGCGCCAGCAGCCAAGCGCCGGGGCCCACAGATACGCAGTATTTT. Amino acid sequence: CASSQAPGPTDTQYF.